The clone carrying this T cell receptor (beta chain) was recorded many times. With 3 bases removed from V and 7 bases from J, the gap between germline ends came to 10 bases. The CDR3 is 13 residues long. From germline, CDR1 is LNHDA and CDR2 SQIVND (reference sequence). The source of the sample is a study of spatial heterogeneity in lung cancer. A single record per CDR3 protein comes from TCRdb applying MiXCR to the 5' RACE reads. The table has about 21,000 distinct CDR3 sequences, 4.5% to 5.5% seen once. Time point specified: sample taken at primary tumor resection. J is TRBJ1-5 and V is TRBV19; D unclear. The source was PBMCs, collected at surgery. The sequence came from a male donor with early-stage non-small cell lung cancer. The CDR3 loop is CASSMRGFQPQHF. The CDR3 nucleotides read TGTGCCAGTAGTATGAGAGGGTTCCAGCCCCAGCATTTT. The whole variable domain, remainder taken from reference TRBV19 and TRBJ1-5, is DGGITQSPKYLFRKEGQNVTLSCEQNLNHDAMYWYRQDPGQGLRLIYYSQIVNDFQKGDIAEGYSVSREKKESFPLTVTSAQKNPTAFYLCASSMRGFQPQHFGDGTRLSIL.